A selection of T cell receptor beta chains follows, all from one sample in a study of graft-versus-host responses after intestinal transplantation. Clones were sequenced by immunoSEQ multiplex PCR, and TCRdb holds only the in-frame ones, with some missing. Among 98,000 or so clones listed, roughly 87% were seen once. Which antigens these TCRs recognize remains unknown. Sequenced here: unstimulated CD4+ T cells sorted from spleen or lymph node cells, sampled before intestinal transplant. The receptor source for this set is a human donor who received an intestinal transplant. Both conserved end residues are part of each CDR3. The order of the fields is J gene, D gene, V gene, clone size, CDR3 protein. A D gene is named only where the DNA matches it firmly. The size entry is marked missing in some rows and otherwise reads once, few, many or a size class.

j_gene: TRBJ2-1
d_gene: -
v_gene: TRBV11-2
abundance: -
CDR3aa: CASSLALTLSYNEQFF

j_gene: TRBJ2-7
d_gene: TRBD1
v_gene: TRBV9
abundance: -
CDR3aa: CASSVGTGTGTYEQYF

j_gene: TRBJ1-2
d_gene: -
v_gene: TRBV28
abundance: -
CDR3aa: CASSYNVGGGYTF

j_gene: TRBJ2-7
d_gene: TRBD2
v_gene: TRBV5-1
abundance: -
CDR3aa: CASSLAAGGVSEQYF

j_gene: TRBJ2-7
d_gene: -
v_gene: TRBV18
abundance: -
CDR3aa: CASSPEAGEQYF

j_gene: TRBJ2-5
d_gene: -
v_gene: TRBV5-1
abundance: -
CDR3aa: CASSSEGGAGETQYF

j_gene: TRBJ2-1
d_gene: TRBD2
v_gene: TRBV5-1
abundance: -
CDR3aa: CASSLSGGNYNEQFF

j_gene: TRBJ2-7
d_gene: TRBD2
v_gene: TRBV28
abundance: -
CDR3aa: CASSLISGRAYEQYF

j_gene: TRBJ2-1
d_gene: TRBD2
v_gene: TRBV19
abundance: -
CDR3aa: CASQHKGLAGGGHNEQFF

j_gene: TRBJ1-5
d_gene: -
v_gene: TRBV28
abundance: once
CDR3aa: CASSLNFYSGGNQPQHF

j_gene: TRBJ1-2
d_gene: TRBD1
v_gene: TRBV6-6
abundance: -
CDR3aa: CASSYRDRGHYGYTF

j_gene: TRBJ1-1
d_gene: -
v_gene: TRBV19
abundance: -
CDR3aa: CASRRGRNTEAFF

j_gene: TRBJ2-7
d_gene: TRBD2
v_gene: TRBV5-4
abundance: -
CDR3aa: CASSPDSGRFYEQYF

j_gene: TRBJ2-2
d_gene: TRBD2
v_gene: TRBV7-2
abundance: -
CDR3aa: CASRTTSAAGELFF

j_gene: TRBJ1-5
d_gene: TRBD1
v_gene: TRBV11-2
abundance: -
CDR3aa: CASSKGRGARQGSRQPQHF

j_gene: TRBJ2-7
d_gene: -
v_gene: TRBV7-2
abundance: -
CDR3aa: CASSRTGYEQYF

j_gene: TRBJ2-3
d_gene: TRBD2
v_gene: TRBV7-9
abundance: -
CDR3aa: CASSQTGTTRTDTQYF

j_gene: TRBJ2-5
d_gene: TRBD1
v_gene: TRBV12-5
abundance: -
CDR3aa: CASGLRTGAQETQYF

j_gene: TRBJ1-1
d_gene: -
v_gene: TRBV2
abundance: -
CDR3aa: CASSEEGPNTEAFF

j_gene: TRBJ2-1
d_gene: -
v_gene: TRBV5-6
abundance: -
CDR3aa: CASSVQGIGTREQFF

j_gene: TRBJ2-7
d_gene: TRBD2
v_gene: TRBV5-1
abundance: -
CDR3aa: CASSWGLVPGGYEQYF

j_gene: TRBJ2-1
d_gene: -
v_gene: TRBV11-2
abundance: -
CDR3aa: CASSLPLRVKGNEQFF

j_gene: TRBJ2-1
d_gene: -
v_gene: TRBV19
abundance: -
CDR3aa: CASRRRAGDEQFF

j_gene: TRBJ1-3
d_gene: TRBD1
v_gene: TRBV28
abundance: -
CDR3aa: CASSLGGQGARNTIYF

j_gene: TRBJ2-1
d_gene: -
v_gene: TRBV12-2
abundance: -
CDR3aa: CASRHSVLRTSDEQFF

j_gene: TRBJ1-5
d_gene: TRBD1
v_gene: TRBV19
abundance: -
CDR3aa: CASSRTGGSPYSNQPQHF

j_gene: TRBJ1-4
d_gene: TRBD1
v_gene: TRBV18
abundance: -
CDR3aa: CASSPGQGDREKLFF

j_gene: TRBJ1-2
d_gene: TRBD1
v_gene: TRBV4-2
abundance: -
CDR3aa: CASSHRLSGTGGEDGYTF

j_gene: TRBJ1-2
d_gene: -
v_gene: TRBV7-3
abundance: -
CDR3aa: CASSPGPQEPYGYTF

j_gene: TRBJ2-1
d_gene: TRBD2
v_gene: TRBV6-1
abundance: -
CDR3aa: CASSERTSRYNEQFF

j_gene: TRBJ2-5
d_gene: TRBD1
v_gene: TRBV11-2
abundance: -
CDR3aa: CASSSTTGAWETQYF

j_gene: TRBJ2-1
d_gene: TRBD2
v_gene: TRBV7-6
abundance: once
CDR3aa: CASSLPGGLYNEQFF

j_gene: TRBJ1-4
d_gene: -
v_gene: TRBV5-6
abundance: few
CDR3aa: CASSLTAARGKLFF

j_gene: TRBJ2-7
d_gene: -
v_gene: TRBV12-5
abundance: -
CDR3aa: CASGQSGVPREQYF

j_gene: TRBJ2-7
d_gene: TRBD2
v_gene: TRBV2
abundance: -
CDR3aa: CASGGSGSNPYEQYF

j_gene: TRBJ2-2
d_gene: TRBD1
v_gene: TRBV10-3
abundance: -
CDR3aa: CAISGTDRGTGELFF

j_gene: TRBJ2-3
d_gene: -
v_gene: TRBV6-5
abundance: -
CDR3aa: CASSYSIRGDTQYF

j_gene: TRBJ2-2
d_gene: TRBD2
v_gene: TRBV5-5
abundance: -
CDR3aa: CASSPRTSGANTGELFF